This T cell receptor (beta chain) came from a study of regulatory T cells in long-lasting Graves disease. Between the trimmed V and J ends, which lost 1 base and 2 bases, there was a span of 9 bases. The length of the CDR3 is 15 residues. Germline CDR1 SEHNR, CDR2 FQNEAQ (reference sequence). Construction of the TCR beta libraries employed iRepertoire HTBI primers in conjunction with Arm-PCR of CDR3 regions. TCRdb re-analysed the multiplex PCR reads in MiXCR, keeping a single row per CDR3 protein. The sample yields about 540,000 distinct CDR3 sequences, roughly 13% seen once. This clonotype appeared many times. Time point here: newly diagnosed GD, antithyroid drugs for less than 3 months. TCR sequences were obtained from RNA taken from PBMCs. These data also formed part of another study, on T cells in Graves' hyperthyroidism and ophthalmopathy. That source reports: The TCR CDR3 first-round RT-PCR relied on the HTBI primer set. From stable hyperthyroidism, ophthalmopathy was set apart by a 13 V-J model.

The rearrangement joins TRBV7-9 to TRBJ1-3; D gene unclear. The source is a man aged 25 to 45 with Graves disease. This sample comprised peripheral blood mononuclear cells (PBMCs), obtained at new diagnosis, from a patient treated with antithyroid drugs. For the CDR3, the DNA is TGTGCCAGCAGCTTAGTATTGACGGCTGGAAACACCATATATTTT. It translates to CASSLVLTAGNTIYF.